This T cell receptor (beta chain) was obtained from a study of long-term antiretroviral therapy in people with HIV. This was the immunoSEQ v3.0 assay at survey level. The protocol was immunoSEQ multiplex PCR, while the TCRdb copy is restricted to in-frame clones and leaves out a portion. This table holds approximately 35,000 clones, about three quarters found once. V dropped 8 bases and J dropped 4 bases, with 7 bases sitting between them. Per the germline V gene, CDR1 is MDHEN and CDR2 is SYDVKM. CDR3 size: 11 residues. The sample in question was unsorted PBMCs, obtained 3.1 years after starting antiretroviral therapy. The chain has TRBV28 and TRBJ2-3; D unclear. This sequence was found in a woman aged 45-65 years with HIV. CDR3 bases: TGTGCCAGCCTTAGAGCAGATACGCAGTATTTT. Translating it yields CASLRADTQYF.